This TCR beta chain was sequenced during a study of early T cells in non-severe SARS-CoV-2 infection. Looking at the study overall: Sequencing was performed on bulk RNA from unsorted whole blood, leaving chains unpaired.

This clonotype was seen more than once but under ten times. Individual cDNA molecules were tagged with unique molecular identifiers. One entry per CDR3 protein results from TCRdb running MiXCR on the 5' RACE reads. The data hold approximately 58,000 distinct CDR3 sequences, with roughly 12% observed a single time. V was shortened by 3 bases and J by 4 bases, with 12 bases between the two germline ends. Per germline, CDR1 DFQATT and CDR2 SNEGSKA (reference sequence). CDR3 length: 13 amino acids. This chain joins TRBV20-1 and TRBJ2-5; perhaps TRBD1 as D (6 bases). The clonotype comes from an adult who was a healthcare worker with PCR-confirmed SARS-CoV-2 infection or an uninfected control (not recorded which). This specimen consisted of whole blood, obtained at baseline. For the CDR3, the DNA is TGCAGTGCTAGGACAGGCAACCGAGAGACCCAGTACTTC. This gives the protein CSARTGNRETQYF.